The 20 T cell receptor beta chains below were found in one sample sequenced in a study of OX40 agonist ivuxolimab in advanced cancers. Library preparation used the immunoSEQ multiplex PCR assay. The source is immuneACCESS, and TCRdb retained only in-frame sequences with V and J called. Part of the clones is not carried over; for the studies checked, unresolved V genes explain less than half of this, and the remainder is unexplained. Within this sample are some 70,000 clones, with approximately 90% of them counted one time only. The ten largest clones take up under 3.5% of the sample. The specimen was CD4+ or CD8+ T cells sorted from blood, collected in a trial of the OX40 agonist ivuxolimab. These receptors were obtained from an adult with an advanced solid tumor such as melanoma, head and neck, liver or kidney cancer.

This chain uses TRBV28 with TRBJ1-2; tentative D call: TRBD1 (5 bases). Trimming shortened V by 7 bases and J by 4 bases, and 13 bases separated the two germline ends. Germline CDR1 reads MDHEN; CDR2 reads SYDVKM. This CDR3 contains 13 residues. CDR3 sequence (DNA): TGTGCCAGCATCCCAGGGATGGGCTATGGCTACACCTTC. Protein product: CASIPGMGYGYTF.

V is TRBV28 and J is TRBJ2-7; no definite D call. Germline lookup yields CDR1 MDHEN and CDR2 SYDVKM. There are 14 residues in the CDR3. V lost 2 bases, J lost 7 bases, and 15 bases lay in between. For the CDR3, the DNA is TGTGCCAGCAGTTTACACGGGTCAGTAAGGGAGCAGTACTTC. This codes for CASSLHGSVREQYF.

This clone was seen a single time. V and J are TRBV4-2 and TRBJ1-3; D gene unclear. The CDR3 is made up of 16 amino acids. Germline-derived CDR1 and CDR2 are LGHNA and YNFKEQ. Between the trimmed V and J ends, which lost 3 bases and 0 bases, there was a span of 12 bases. The CDR3 DNA reads TGTGCCAGCAGCCAGACTCCCAACCTCTCTGGAAACACCATATATTTT. Protein: CASSQTPNLSGNTIYF.

The chain carries TRBV28 and TRBJ2-1; TRBD1 matches 7 bases. The J segment lost 4 bases and the V segment lost 6 bases, leaving 12 bases of the junction unmatched. The V gene's germline CDR1 is MDHEN and CDR2 SYDVKM. The CDR3 is made up of 16 amino acids. The DNA of the CDR3 is TGTGCCAGCAGCCACGAGGGGAAGGGACAGTACAATGAGCAGTTCTTC. As protein: CASSHEGKGQYNEQFF.

The chain recombines TRBV4-1 with TRBJ1-5, with D uncertain. With 1 base removed from V and 4 bases from J, the gap between germline ends came to 8 bases. From germline, CDR1 is MGHRA and CDR2 YSYEKL. The CDR3 is 14 residues long. The CDR3 sequence is CASSQAGTNQPQHF. The CDR3, as DNA: TGCGCCAGCAGCCAAGCGGGTACAAATCAGCCCCAGCATTTT.

The V and J genes are TRBV28 and TRBJ2-7, with 9 bases matching TRBD1. Germline lookup yields CDR1 MDHEN and CDR2 SYDVKM. V lost 8 bases and J lost 5; bases outside the gene matches: 13. CDR3 length equals 15 residues. The CDR3 sequence: CASQRQGVIVDEQYF. The CDR3 DNA sequence: TGTGCCAGCCAACGACAGGGGGTCATCGTTGACGAGCAGTACTTC.

V usage is TRBV10-3 and J usage is TRBJ2-7; either TRBD1 or TRBD2 may supply D (6 bases each). The V end was cut by 2 bases, the J end by 2 bases, with 16 bases between. The germline CDR1 and CDR2 sequences are ENHRY and SYGVKD. CDR3 size: 16 residues. The CDR3 sequence: CAISEGGRTATYEQYF. The CDR3 coding sequence is TGTGCCATCAGTGAGGGGGGGCGGACTGCAACCTACGAGCAGTACTTC.

The chain uses TRBV7-9 and TRBJ2-2; 12 bases align to TRBD2. Per the germline V gene, CDR1 is SEHNR and CDR2 is FQNEAQ (reference sequence). The CDR3 is 15 amino acids. Unmatched junction bases numbered 7, after V lost 7 bases and J lost 7 bases. CDR3 sequence: CASTFLGLAGGELFF. The CDR3 DNA reads as TGTGCCAGCACCTTCCTGGGACTAGCGGGCGGGGAGCTGTTTTTT.

A few counts support this clone. The gene calls are TRBV7-2 and TRBJ2-7, with 11 bases lining up with TRBD2. The CDR3 is 15 amino acids. Germline values: CDR1 SGHTA, CDR2 FQGNSA. Losses at the gene ends were 3 bases for V and 7 bases for J; bases not matched to a gene: 8. CDR3 DNA: TGTGCCAGCAGCTTCACTAGCGGGGGTCCGGGGGAGCAGTACTTC. Translating it yields CASSFTSGGPGEQYF.

This chain joins TRBV28 and TRBJ1-4; 7 bases fit TRBD1. The CDR3 totals 14 residues. Unmatched junction bases numbered 9, after V lost 7 bases and J lost 7 bases. Germline V gene data show CDR1 as MDHEN and CDR2 as SYDVKM. Here the CDR3 DNA reads TGTGCCAGCACCTTAGGGGGCATTAGTGAAAAACTGTTTTTT. It is translated as CASTLGGISEKLFF. The variable domain in full, with the rest retrieved from reference TRBV28 and TRBJ1-4, is DVKVTQSSRYLVKRTGEKVFLECVQDMDHENMFWYRQDPGLGLRLIYFSYDVKMKEKGDIPEGYSVSREKKERFSLILESASTNQTSMYLCASTLGGISEKLFFGSGTQLSVL.

The chain is built from TRBV7-6 and TRBJ1-1, with D perhaps TRBD1 (5 bases). Trimming shortened V by 2 bases and J by 7 bases, and 17 bases separated the two germline ends. Germline loops: CDR1 SGHVS, CDR2 FNYEAQ. This CDR3 comprises 15 residues. The CDR3 nucleotides are TGTGCCAGCAGCTTATTGGGTCAGGGTTCCGATGAAGCTTTCTTT. Amino acid sequence: CASSLLGQGSDEAFF.

V gene TRBV9 combines with J gene TRBJ2-1; possibly TRBD2 for D (5 bases). This CDR3 is 18 amino acids long. Germline-derived CDR1 and CDR2 are SGDLS and YYNGEE. Trimming pared 3 bases from V and 0 bases from J, leaving 19 bases between. For the CDR3, the DNA is TGTGCCAGCAGCGACAGACCGGGATCCCCGAGCTCCTACAATGAGCAGTTCTTC. Residues: CASSDRPGSPSSYNEQFF. The full variable domain, completed using reference TRBV9 and TRBJ2-1, is DSGVTQTPKHLITATGQRVTLRCSPRSGDLSVYWYQQSLDQGLQFLIQYYNGEERAKGNILERFSAQQFPDLHSELNLSSLELGDSALYFCASSDRPGSPSSYNEQFFGPGTRLTVL.

The chain uses TRBV9 and TRBJ2-7; 7 bases map to TRBD2. Germline V gives CDR1 SGDLS, CDR2 YYNGEE. The CDR3 runs 16 residues. Trimming took 0 bases from V and 7 from J; bases not matched to a gene: 13. The CDR3 protein is CASSVATAGASGEQYF. The CDR3 DNA reads as TGTGCCAGCAGCGTAGCTACGGCGGGAGCATCTGGAGAGCAGTACTTC.

V usage is TRBV25-1 and J usage is TRBJ1-6; 8 bases match TRBD1. CDR3 length: 15 residues. Germline CDR1 MGHDK, CDR2 SYGVNS. Germline trimming cut 4 bases from V and 6 bases from J; bases unmatched to any gene: 5. In nucleotides, the CDR3 is TGTGCCAGCAGTGGGCAGGGGGCGAGTAATTCACCCCTCCACTTT. This sequence encodes CASSGQGASNSPLHF.

Judged by abundance, this clone is medium-sized. The genes are TRBV7-9 and TRBJ2-7; TRBD2 agrees at 9 bases. Looked up from germline, CDR1 is SEHNR and CDR2 is FQNEAQ (reference sequence). This CDR3 spans 13 amino acids. Trimming cost V 8 bases and J 6 bases; bases outside gene matches: 8. CDR3 bases: TGTGCCAGCGGGGGAGCGGGAGGCGTCGAGCAGTACTTC. Protein: CASGGAGGVEQYF.

The chain's CDR3 is CASSLWADASRGGYTF. For the CDR3, the DNA is TGTGCCAGCAGCTTGTGGGCAGACGCCAGCCGGGGAGGCTACACCTTC. J is TRBJ1-2 and V is TRBV5-5, with no clear D. Germline V gene sequence: CDR1 SGHKS, CDR2 YYEKEE (reference sequence). The V gene lost 1 base and the J gene lost 8 bases, with 21 bases spanning the gap. The CDR3 is made up of 16 amino acids.

Of note for this clone: This may arise from a read error, as a much more abundant clone is one base away. DNA of the CDR3: TGTGCCAGCAGTTCCCCGGGACAGTATTATGGCTACACCTTC. Protein product: CASSSPGQYYGYTF. The chain has TRBV6-6 and TRBJ1-2, with TRBD1 matching 7 bases. With 4 bases clipped from V and 5 bases from J, the junction kept 7 bases outside the gene matches. The CDR3 has 14 amino acids. Germline-derived CDR1 and CDR2 are MNHNY and SVGAGI (reference sequence).

V and J are TRBV15 and TRBJ2-5; D is undetermined. The ends were cut back, 0 bases at V and 3 bases at J, with 5 bases in the middle. Germline V CDR1 and CDR2: LNHNV, YYDKDF (reference sequence). This CDR3 spans 13 amino acids. The CDR3 nucleotides are TGTGCCACCAGCAGAGATCTCAAAGAGACCCAGTACTTC. Protein: CATSRDLKETQYF.

The chain is built from TRBV7-1 and TRBJ1-5; perhaps TRBD1 as D (5 bases). TRBV7-1 is identified as an open reading frame with a role that is uncertain. The CDR3 is made up of 15 amino acids. V was trimmed by 3 bases and J by 4 bases, leaving 13 bases between them. Written as DNA, the CDR3 is TGTGCCAGCAGCTCGGGACCCCGAGGGAATCAGCCCCAGCATTTT. Protein sequence: CASSSGPRGNQPQHF.

This clone is a singleton in its sample. In nucleotides, the CDR3 is TGTGCCAGCAGCTTAAACGTCACGGCCAAGCATAGCAATCAGCCCCAGCATTTT. Translated: CASSLNVTAKHSNQPQHF. This chain joins TRBV7-4 and TRBJ1-5; D unresolved. CDR3 length equals 18 residues. Trimming removed 2 bases at V and 0 bases at J, with 17 bases between. Germline CDR1 SGHVT, CDR2 SQSDAQ.